This T cell receptor (beta chain) was observed in a study of T cell repertoires in ileal Crohn's disease. Study outcomes and limitations: Active smokers at surgery had more clonal expansions than non-smokers. The median delay to postoperative endoscopy was around 6.4 months.

Indicated time point: neoterminal ileum biopsy at postoperative endoscopy, about 6 months after surgery. Eligibility required adulthood, ileal or ileocolonic Crohn's disease and indicated ileocolonic resection. Deletions cut 6 bases from V and 4 bases from J, with 16 bases between. CDR1 is SNHLY and CDR2 is FYNNEI in the germline V gene. The CDR3 is 14 amino acids. Assay used: immunoSEQ multiplex PCR; TCRdb lists only in-frame clones, some missing. The sample carries approximately 19,000 clones, around 70% recorded once. Concerning this clone itself: Antigen specificity is unknown.

This TCR was recovered from an adult with Crohn's disease. The sequencing sample was made of ileal tissue. This chain links TRBV2 with TRBJ2-7, with D perhaps matching TRBD1 (6 bases). For the CDR3, the DNA is TGTGCCAGCAGGGAGGACAGTCCAATTTACGAGCAGTACTTC. Encoded protein: CASREDSPIYEQYF.